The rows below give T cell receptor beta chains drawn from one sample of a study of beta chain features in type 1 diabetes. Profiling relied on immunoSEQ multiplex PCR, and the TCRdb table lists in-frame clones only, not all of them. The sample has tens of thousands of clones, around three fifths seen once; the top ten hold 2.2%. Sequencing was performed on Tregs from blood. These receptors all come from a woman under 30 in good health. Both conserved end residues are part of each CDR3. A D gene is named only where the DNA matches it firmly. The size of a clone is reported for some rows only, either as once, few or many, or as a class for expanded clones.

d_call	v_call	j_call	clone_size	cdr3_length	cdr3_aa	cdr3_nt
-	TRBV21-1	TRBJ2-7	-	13	CASSNWTGDSEYF	TGTGCCAGCAGCAATTGGACAGGGGACTCAGAGTACTTC
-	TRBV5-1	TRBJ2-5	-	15	CASSLARRVQETQYF	TGCGCCAGCAGCTTGGCCAGACGGGTCCAAGAGACCCAGTACTTC
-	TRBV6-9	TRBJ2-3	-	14	CATEREKSTDTQYF	TGTGCCACCGAGAGGGAGAAGAGCACAGATACGCAGTATTTT
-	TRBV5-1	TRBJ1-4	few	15	CASSLAPGPGEKLFF	TGCGCCAGCAGCTTGGCCCCCGGGCCGGGGGAAAAACTGTTTTTT
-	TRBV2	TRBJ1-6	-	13	CASRRAMGSPLHF	TGTGCCAGCCGGAGGGCGATGGGATCACCCCTCCACTTT
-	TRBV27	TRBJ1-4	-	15	CASSPRDTRQGKLFF	TGTGCCAGCAGTCCAAGGGACACCCGTCAGGGAAAACTGTTTTTT
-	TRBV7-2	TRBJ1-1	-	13	CASSLRGGTEAFF	TGTGCCAGCAGCTTAAGGGGTGGCACTGAAGCTTTCTTT
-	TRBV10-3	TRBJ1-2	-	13	CAISAREGGGYTF	TGTGCCATCAGTGCCCGAGAGGGCGGTGGCTACACCTTC
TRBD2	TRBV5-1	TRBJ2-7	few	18	CASSLVPSGGLSSYEQYF	TGCGCCAGCAGCTTGGTACCTAGCGGGGGGCTAAGCTCCTACGAGCAGTACTTC
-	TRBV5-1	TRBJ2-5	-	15	CASSVGVAGGETQYF	TGCGCCAGCAGCGTGGGGGTCGCTGGGGGGGAGACCCAGTACTTC
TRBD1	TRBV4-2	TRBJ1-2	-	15	CASSLETGEWGGYTF	TGTGCCAGCAGCTTAGAAACAGGGGAATGGGGTGGCTACACCTTC
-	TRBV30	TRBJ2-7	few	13	CAWSRAPGAEQYF	TGTGCCTGGAGTAGGGCCCCGGGAGCCGAGCAGTACTTC
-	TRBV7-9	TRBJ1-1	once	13	CASSLQGNTEAFF	TGTGCCAGCAGCCTACAGGGGAACACTGAAGCTTTCTTT
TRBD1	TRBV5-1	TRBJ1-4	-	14	CASSTGTGGEKLFF	TGCGCCAGCAGCACCGGGACAGGCGGTGAAAAACTGTTTTTT
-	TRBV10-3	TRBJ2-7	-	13	CAISVVLGHEQYF	TGTGCCATCAGTGTTGTATTGGGCCACGAGCAGTACTTC
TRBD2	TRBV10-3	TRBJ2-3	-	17	CAISEAGGRGSTDTQYF	TGTGCCATCAGTGAAGCGGGGGGTCGAGGTAGCACAGATACGCAGTATTTT
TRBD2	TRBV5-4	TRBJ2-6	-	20	CASSYGPLAGRPSGANVLTF	TGTGCCAGCAGCTATGGACCACTAGCGGGTCGACCCTCTGGGGCCAACGTCCTGACTTTC
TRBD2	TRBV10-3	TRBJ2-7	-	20	CAISDSLLAGGDRAFYEQYF	TGTGCCATCAGTGACTCGCTACTAGCGGGAGGTGATAGGGCTTTTTACGAGCAGTACTTC
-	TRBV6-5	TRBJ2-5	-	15	CASSNPLGAGETQYF	TGTGCCAGCAGTAACCCGTTGGGGGCTGGTGAGACCCAGTACTTC
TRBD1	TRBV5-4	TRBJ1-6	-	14	CASSRDSYNSPLHF	TGTGCCAGCAGCCGGGACAGCTATAATTCACCCCTCCACTTT
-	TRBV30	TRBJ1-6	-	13	CAWRQLANSPLHF	TGTGCCTGGAGACAGTTGGCTAATTCACCCCTCCACTTT
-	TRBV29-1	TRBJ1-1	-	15	CSARSGFLGQGEAFF	TGCAGCGCCCGTTCAGGGTTTTTGGGTCAGGGTGAAGCTTTCTTT
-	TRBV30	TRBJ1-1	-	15	CAWGNPSTGSFEAFF	TGTGCCTGGGGTAACCCCTCGACAGGTTCGTTTGAAGCTTTCTTT
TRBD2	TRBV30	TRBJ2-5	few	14	CAWRSSGGYETQYF	TGTGCCTGGAGATCTAGCGGGGGATATGAGACCCAGTACTTC
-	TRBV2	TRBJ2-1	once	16	CASSPLQGSSYNEQFF	TGTGCCAGCAGTCCCCTCCAGGGGAGCTCCTACAATGAGCAGTTCTTC
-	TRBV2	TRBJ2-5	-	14	CASSEGTDQETQYF	TGTGCCAGCAGTGAAGGGACTGATCAAGAGACCCAGTACTTC
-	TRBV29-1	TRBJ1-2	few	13	CSGLQGRGYGYTF	TGCAGCGGACTACAGGGTCGCGGCTATGGCTACACCTTC
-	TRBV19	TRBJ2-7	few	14	CASSLPGLTYEQYF	TGTGCCAGTAGTCTGCCAGGGCTCACCTACGAGCAGTACTTC
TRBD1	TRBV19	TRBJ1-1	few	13	CASLDRENTEAFF	TGTGCCAGCTTAGACAGGGAGAACACTGAAGCTTTCTTT
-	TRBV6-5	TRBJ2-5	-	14	CASSGEDTQETQYF	TGTGCCAGCAGCGGGGAGGACACTCAAGAGACCCAGTACTTC
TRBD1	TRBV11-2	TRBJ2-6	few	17	CASSPLGQGSGANVLTF	TGTGCCAGCAGCCCACTCGGACAGGGGTCTGGGGCCAACGTCCTGACTTTC
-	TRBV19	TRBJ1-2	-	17	CASRRGIPGSPNYGYTF	TGTGCCAGTAGGCGGGGGATCCCGGGGTCTCCTAACTATGGCTACACCTTC
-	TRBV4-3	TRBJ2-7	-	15	CASSPGQPRGYEQYF	TGCGCCAGCAGCCCGGGACAGCCGCGGGGCTACGAGCAGTACTTC
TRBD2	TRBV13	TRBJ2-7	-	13	CASSGGASYEQYF	TGTGCCAGCTCGGGAGGCGCGTCCTACGAGCAGTACTTC
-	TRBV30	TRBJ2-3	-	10	CAWGLRTQYF	TGTGCCTGGGGACTCCGAACGCAGTATTTT
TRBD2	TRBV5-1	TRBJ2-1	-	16	CASSYLAGGTYNEQFF	TGCGCCAGCAGCTACCTAGCGGGAGGGACCTACAATGAGCAGTTCTTC
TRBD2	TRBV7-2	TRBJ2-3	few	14	CAGTSGTYTDTQYF	TGTGCCGGGACTAGCGGGACATACACAGATACGCAGTATTTT